This entry lists 3 T cell receptor beta chains sequenced from one sample in a study of blood T cell repertoires in COVID-19. Using immunoSEQ multiplex PCR, the repertoire was profiled, and TCRdb retains in-frame clones only, with some absent. The sample includes 240,000 or so clones, over 65% seen only once; the top ten take 2.5% to 4%. Sequencing was done on a sample of peripheral blood. These receptors were collected from a woman aged 80 or over with acute or convalescent COVID-19.

The J gene is TRBJ2-3, the V gene TRBV4-3; no clear D gene. V was cut by 1 base and J by 3 bases, with 11 bases left in between. Germline V CDR1 and CDR2: LGHNA, YSLEER. The CDR3 loop spans 15 amino acids. This CDR3 reads CASSQGNTRTDTQYF. CDR3 DNA: TGCGCCAGCAGCCAAGGGAACACGAGGACAGATACGCAGTATTTT.

The chain is built from TRBV4-1 and TRBJ1-1, with D tentatively TRBD1 (5 bases). The V and J ends lost 0 bases and 0 bases respectively, with 11 bases between them. Looked up from germline, CDR1 is MGHRA and CDR2 is YSYEKL. The CDR3 is 16 residues long. This chain's CDR3 is CASSQDAGLMNTEAFF. Here the CDR3 DNA reads TGCGCCAGCAGCCAAGATGCAGGGTTGATGAACACTGAAGCTTTCTTT.

The chain has TRBV10-3 and TRBJ2-7; D might be TRBD1 (5 bases). V was cut by 10 bases and J by 0 bases, with 16 bases left in between. Germline V gives CDR1 ENHRY, CDR2 SYGVKD. The CDR3 extends over 14 amino acids. DNA of the CDR3: TGTGCCACCCAGACAGCAATGATCTCCTACGAGCAGTACTTC. Amino acids: CATQTAMISYEQYF.